This entry features one T cell receptor (beta chain) sequence. Its specificity is not known. The sample comes from a study of cytomegalovirus exposure and HLA in healthy donors. Overall study findings and caveats: DRB1 showed the most TCR associations and HLA-C the fewest in a later analysis, as rates varied by HLA locus. Donor immune exposure was known only as CMV serostatus. In a later analysis, TCR beta V- and J-gene trimming showed a link to a missense DCLRE1C variant. Reportedly, fewer N-insertions than the approximately 690-donor mean appeared in an Asian-associated ancestry cluster in a later analysis.

The V end was cut by 0 bases, the J end by 8 bases, with 8 bases between. This CDR3 spans 13 amino acids. CDR1 and CDR2 from the germline V gene are MNHNS and SASEGT. A multiplex PCR was run with 60 Vbeta primers and 13 Jbeta primers. Libraries were prepared by immunoSEQ multiplex PCR; TCRdb keeps only in-frame clonotypes and omits some of them. The sample shows some 57,000 clones, roughly 90% of them seen only once. This chain uses TRBV6-1 with TRBJ2-1; tentatively, D is TRBD2 (6 bases). The sample consisted of PBMCs. The sequence was collected from a man under 40 in good health and CMV-seropositive. The CDR3 loop reads CASSEARDYEQFF. The DNA for the CDR3 is TGTGCCAGCAGTGAAGCCAGGGACTATGAGCAGTTCTTC.